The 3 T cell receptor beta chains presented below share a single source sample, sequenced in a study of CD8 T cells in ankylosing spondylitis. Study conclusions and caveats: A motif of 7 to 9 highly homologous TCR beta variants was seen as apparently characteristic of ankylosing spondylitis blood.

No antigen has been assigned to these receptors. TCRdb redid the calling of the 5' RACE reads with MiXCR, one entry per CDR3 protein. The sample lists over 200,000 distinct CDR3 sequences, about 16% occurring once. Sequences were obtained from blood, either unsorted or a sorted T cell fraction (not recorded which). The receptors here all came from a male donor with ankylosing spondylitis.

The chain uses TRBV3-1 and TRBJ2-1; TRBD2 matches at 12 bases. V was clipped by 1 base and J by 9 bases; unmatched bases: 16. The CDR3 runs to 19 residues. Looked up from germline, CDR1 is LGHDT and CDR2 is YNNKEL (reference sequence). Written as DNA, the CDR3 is TGTGCCAGCAGCCAAGGACGGGCAACTAGCGGGGGGAAGGGGTTTGAGCAGTTCTTC. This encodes CASSQGRATSGGKGFEQFF.

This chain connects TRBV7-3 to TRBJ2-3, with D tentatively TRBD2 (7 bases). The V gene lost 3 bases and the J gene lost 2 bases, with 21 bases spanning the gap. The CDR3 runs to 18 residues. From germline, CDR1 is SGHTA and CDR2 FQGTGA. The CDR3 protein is CASSLGGPEVGHTDTQYF. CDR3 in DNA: TGTGCCAGCAGCTTGGGGGGGCCGGAGGTGGGGCACACAGATACGCAGTATTTT.

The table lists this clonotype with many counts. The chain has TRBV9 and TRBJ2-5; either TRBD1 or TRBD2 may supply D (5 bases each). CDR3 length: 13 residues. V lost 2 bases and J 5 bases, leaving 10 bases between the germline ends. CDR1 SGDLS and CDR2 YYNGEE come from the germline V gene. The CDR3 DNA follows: TGTGCCAGCAGCGTTGGGTGGGGGGAGACCCAGTACTTC. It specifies CASSVGWGETQYF.